This TCR beta chain is from a study of blood T cell repertoires in COVID-19 (TCRdb year 2020). Notes on the research overall: Samples covering the acute and convalescent phases of COVID-19 were provided by collaborators in the United States, Italy and Spain. The prospective study material was composed of cDNA or gDNA derived from T cells, B-cell-depleted T cells, or PBMCs. Subjects who had been exposed to COVID-19, were actively infected with it, or had recovered from it provided the deeply sampled blood TCRbeta repertoires that made up the dataset. The repertoires were released in a freely available public database meant as a resource for research on the immune response to SARS-CoV-2. Samples came from the ongoing ImmuneRACE study (first 160 participants) plus 1,254 subjects from 6 global collaborators. The sample metadata nearly always contained a de-identified subject ID, COVID-19 status, age in years and sex. Where HLA class I and class II types were available, the types were taken from metadata supplied by the sample provider, not from assay-based typing. Summary of the overall study and its limitations: Clinical and demographic metadata were provided uncurated, with the amount varying by source and participant.

The immunoSEQ Assay, a bias-controlled multiplex PCR, was used to amplify TCRbeta CDR3 regions from genomic DNA. Regarding the original processing steps: The number of nucleated cells in each sample was estimated from the amplification of reference gene primers within the assay. To quantify the absolute abundance of each unique TCRbeta CDR3 rearrangement, sequence reads were collapsed and filtered. For each sample, productive Simpson clonality was calculated as the square root of Simpson's diversity index across productive rearrangements. This immuneACCESS table, as held by TCRdb, lists in-frame sequences with V and J called but not all clones. Of the missing ones, under half trace to an unresolved V gene in checked studies; the others have no known cause. V and J calls and clone size are as listed in that table; D and trimming were resolved from the DNA. In this sample the table shows some 190,000 clones, around 80% of which occur a single time. The ten largest clones capture roughly 7.1% of the sample.

The CDR3 sequence holds 14 residues, the cysteine and phenylalanine included. Of all the DNA, just the CDR3 is kept, 42 bases in frame from base 1. CDR1 and CDR2 are drawn from the germline V gene: SGHTA, FQGNSA. V lost 5 bases and J lost 3 bases; the stretch between them is 11 bases long. About this clone: Its specific antigen is unknown. No base-level quality is on record; no much larger clone is a single base apart.

At one collaborating source in Seattle, patients were enrolled during active infection and were followed longitudinally through the course of disease. Whole blood was collected in K2EDTA tubes by collaborating institutions according to the institutions' own protocols. For TCRbeta analysis, collaborator samples were shipped as frozen whole blood, as isolated PBMCs, or as DNA extracted from either sample type. The TCR originated in a woman in her sixties with COVID-19, enrolled during active disease. Rearrangement joined TRBV7-2 to TRBJ1-5; the D gene is possibly TRBD1, with 6 bases matching. Sequences were obtained from peripheral blood. The sequenced DNA is TGTGCCAGCAGCCCCGGACAGTACAATCAGCCCCAGCATTTT. This yields the protein CASSPGQYNQPQHF.